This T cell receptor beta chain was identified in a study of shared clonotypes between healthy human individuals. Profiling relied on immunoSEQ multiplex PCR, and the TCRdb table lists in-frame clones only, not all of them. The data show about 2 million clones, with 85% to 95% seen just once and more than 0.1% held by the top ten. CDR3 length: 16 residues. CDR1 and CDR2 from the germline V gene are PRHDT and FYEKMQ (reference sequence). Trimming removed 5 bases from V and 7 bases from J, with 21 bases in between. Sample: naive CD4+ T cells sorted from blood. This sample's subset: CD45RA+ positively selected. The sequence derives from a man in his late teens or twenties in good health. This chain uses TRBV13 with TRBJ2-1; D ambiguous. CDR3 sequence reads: CASSLPGPGVGNEQFF. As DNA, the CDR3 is TGTGCCAGCAGCCTACCCGGACCCGGCGTGGGGAATGAGCAGTTCTTC. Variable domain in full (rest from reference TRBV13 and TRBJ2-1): AAGVIQSPRHLIKEKRETATLKCYPIPRHDTVYWYQQGPGQDPQFLISFYEKMQSDKGSIPDRFSAQQFSDYHSELNMSSLELGDSALYFCASSLPGPGVGNEQFFGPGTRLTVL.